Reported below is one T cell receptor beta chain. The record originates from a study of blood T cell repertoires in COVID-19. Germline V gene data show CDR1 as SGHTA and CDR2 as FQGNSA. Trimming stripped 1 base from V and 7 bases from J, with 11 bases between. The CDR3 is made up of 15 amino acids. Assay used: immunoSEQ multiplex PCR; TCRdb lists only in-frame clones, some missing. The sample yields 70,000 to 90,000 clones, approximately 86% seen once. The specimen sequenced was peripheral blood. The chain combines TRBV7-2 with TRBJ1-6; maybe TRBD1 (6 bases). The receptor was derived from a man older than 75 with active or convalescent COVID-19. The CDR3 DNA is TGTGCCAGCAGCTTAGTTAGGGACAAAAATTCACCCCTCCACTTT. It is translated as CASSLVRDKNSPLHF.